The source of this T cell receptor (beta chain) is a study of CD8+ T cells in alopecia areata. RNA was isolated and reverse transcribed to cDNA, the sequencing template. Sequenced by immunoSEQ multiplex PCR; TCRdb stores in-frame clones only, minus some. This table holds more than 150,000 clones, approximately 50% found once. Treatment defined: oral pan-JAK inhibitor, 5-10 mg twice daily. Germline V lookup: CDR1 SGHRS, CDR2 YFSETQ. The CDR3 is 14 amino acids. With 0 bases removed from V and 6 bases from J, the gap between germline ends came to 12 bases. Source: CD8+ T cells sorted from blood, taken around week 53, from a patient treated with tofacitinib. This sequence joins TRBV5-1 and TRBJ1-1; D perhaps matches TRBD1 (6 bases). The clonotype comes from a human donor with alopecia areata. Here the CDR3 reads CASSLARGHAEAFF. As DNA, the CDR3 is TGCGCCAGCAGCTTGGCGCGGGGGCACGCTGAAGCTTTCTTT.